These 20 T cell receptor beta chains were sequenced from one sample in a study of cytomegalovirus exposure and HLA in healthy donors. In the PCR, 60 Vbeta and 13 Jbeta primers were used. Assay: immunoSEQ multiplex PCR; the TCRdb copy retains only in-frame clones and omits some. Of about 250,000 clones listed, approximately 91% are singletons. The sequenced sample consisted of PBMCs. All receptors come from a girl aged 2-10 years in good health and CMV-seronegative.

The V and J genes are TRBV27 and TRBJ1-4; maybe TRBD1 (5 bases). The CDR3 runs to 14 residues. Trimming removed 3 bases at V and 7 bases at J, with 12 bases between. From germline, CDR1 is MNHEY and CDR2 SMNVEV (reference sequence). The CDR3 loop reads CASSFKGLSEKLFF. In DNA form, the CDR3 reads TGTGCCAGCAGTTTCAAGGGGCTTAGTGAAAAACTGTTTTTT.

This chain connects TRBV5-1 to TRBJ1-5; D unclear. The CDR3 is 13 residues long. Germline-derived CDR1 and CDR2 are SGHRS and YFSETQ. V lost 0 bases to trimming and J lost 4 bases, with 5 bases between them. CDR3 nucleotides: TGCGCCAGCAGCTTGGACATAAATCAGCCCCAGCATTTT. This gives the protein CASSLDINQPQHF. Variable domain in full (rest from reference TRBV5-1 and TRBJ1-5): KAGVTQTPRYLIKTRGQQVTLSCSPISGHRSVSWYQQTPGQGLQFLFEYFSETQRNKGNFPGRFSGRQFSNSRSEMNVSTLELGDSALYLCASSLDINQPQHFGDGTRLSIL.

J is TRBJ1-1 and V is TRBV19, with TRBD1 identical over 8 bases. This CDR3 comprises 12 residues. The germline gives CDR1 LNHDA, CDR2 SQIVND (reference sequence). Trimming removed 7 bases from V and 10 bases from J; junction bases left unmatched: 8. CDR3: CASIAGGLGAFF. The CDR3 DNA reads as TGTGCCAGTATTGCAGGGGGCCTCGGAGCTTTCTTT.

This chain links TRBV19 with TRBJ1-3, with D possibly matching TRBD1 (6 bases). Trimming took off 10 bases at V and 4 bases at J, with 20 bases between the two ends. From germline, CDR1 is LNHDA and CDR2 SQIVND (reference sequence). This CDR3 has 15 residues. The CDR3 protein is CATGAQGYEGNTIYF. The CDR3 DNA is TGTGCCACCGGAGCACAGGGTTACGAAGGAAACACCATATATTTT.

The CDR3 reads CARSRTGTGWAEAFF. The DNA for the CDR3 is TGTGCCAGAAGTCGAACCGGGACAGGGTGGGCTGAAGCTTTCTTT. The chain uses TRBV5-3 and TRBJ1-1; 9 nucleotides agree with TRBD1. TRBV5-3 is given ORF status, its function remaining uncertain. The J segment lost 6 bases and the V segment lost 5 bases, leaving 11 bases of the junction unmatched. This CDR3 has 15 amino acids.

This chain connects TRBV4-1 to TRBJ2-3; 8 bases are a match to TRBD2. The V and J ends lost 1 base and 3 bases, in that order; junction bases with no gene match: 6. Germline CDR1 is MGHRA and CDR2 is YSYEKL. This CDR3 contains 16 residues. The DNA of the CDR3 is TGCGCCAGCAGCCAAGCCCCGGGGGGGAGAACAGATACGCAGTATTTT. Translation: CASSQAPGGRTDTQYF.

The chain employs TRBV6-6 and TRBJ2-3; 8 bases map to TRBD1. This CDR3 spans 15 amino acids. In germline, CDR1 is MNHNY, CDR2 SVGAGI (reference sequence). After removal of 2 bases from V and 3 bases from J, the junction contained 4 bases not matched to a gene. The CDR3 DNA reads as TGTGCCAGCAGTTACCCAGGGGGCGGAACAGATACGCAGTATTTT. It is translated as CASSYPGGGTDTQYF.

The J gene is TRBJ2-5, the V gene TRBV10-2; D is perhaps TRBD2 (5 bases). The germline V gene encodes CDR1 WSHSY and CDR2 SAAADI. CDR3 length equals 15 residues. Trimming pared 6 bases from V and 0 bases from J, leaving 14 bases between. DNA for the CDR3: TGCGCCAGCAGCCACCCCTGGGAGTACCAAGAGACCCAGTACTTC. Translating it yields CASSHPWEYQETQYF.

J is TRBJ2-1 and V is TRBV29-1; D might be TRBD2 (5 bases). V was pared by 4 bases and J by 5 bases, with 24 bases between. CDR3 size: 17 residues. The V gene's germline CDR1 is SQVTM and CDR2 ANQGSEA. The CDR3 spells CSVVTPPGSATDNEQFF. The DNA of the CDR3 is TGCAGCGTTGTCACCCCCCCGGGATCGGCAACTGACAATGAGCAGTTCTTC.

This sequence joins TRBV10-1 and TRBJ1-1; D is perhaps TRBD1 (6 bases). V was pared by 2 bases and J by 4 bases, with 29 bases between. Germline V gives CDR1 WNHNN, CDR2 SYGVQD (reference sequence). The CDR3 is 20 residues long. This CDR3 is CASSEPRIYVFGRGGTEAFF. As DNA, the CDR3 is TGCGCCAGCAGTGAGCCTCGAATCTATGTCTTTGGGAGGGGGGGCACTGAAGCTTTCTTT.

The V gene is TRBV7-2, the J gene TRBJ2-5; 14 nucleotides agree with TRBD2. Germline V gene lookup returns CDR1 SGHTA and CDR2 FQGNSA. The CDR3 runs to 21 residues. The junction had 17 bases not matched to a gene; V was cut back by 0 bases and J by 5 bases. The CDR3 DNA is TGTGCCAGCAGCTTAGCAACTCCGGGACTAGCGGGAGAACCGCCCCGGGAGACCCAGTACTTC. Translated, it gives CASSLATPGLAGEPPRETQYF.

The chain combines TRBV6-5 with TRBJ1-4; 9 bases are a match to TRBD1. The CDR3 has 15 amino acids. CDR1 and CDR2 (germline): MNHEY, SVGAGI. Germline trimming cut 0 bases from V and 8 bases from J; bases unmatched to any gene: 4. CDR3 sequence reads: CASSYSGTGQEKLFF. The CDR3 bases are TGTGCCAGCAGTTACTCAGGGACAGGGCAAGAAAAACTGTTTTTT.

The CDR3, as DNA: TGTGCCAGCAGCTTAGAGGGGACAGGGACCGAGACCCAGTACTTC. This codes for CASSLEGTGTETQYF. This chain links TRBV7-6 with TRBJ2-5, with TRBD1 matching over 9 bases. Trimming at V came to 1 base and at J to 5 bases, leaving 5 bases not matched to a gene. CDR1 SGHVS and CDR2 FNYEAQ come from the germline V gene. The CDR3 runs 15 residues. Drawing the rest from reference TRBV7-6 and TRBJ2-5, the complete variable domain is GAGVSQSPRYKVTKRGQDVALRCDPISGHVSLYWYRQALGQGPEFLTYFNYEAQQDKSGLPNDRFSAERPEGSISTLTIQRTEQRDSAMYRCASSLEGTGTETQYFGPGTRLLVL.

The chain is built from TRBV5-1 and TRBJ2-1, with D tentatively TRBD2 (6 bases). The CDR3 has 15 amino acids. CDR1 SGHRS and CDR2 YFSETQ come from the germline V gene. V was clipped by 0 bases and J by 4 bases, with 11 bases between them. CDR3 loop: CASSLDRDFYNEQFF. The DNA for the CDR3 is TGCGCCAGCAGCTTGGATCGGGACTTTTACAATGAGCAGTTCTTC.

This clone occurred once. The V call is TRBV5-6, the J call TRBJ2-7, with D perhaps matching TRBD1 (5 bases). CDR1 and CDR2 (germline): SGHDT, YYEEEE. V lost 3 bases and J 4 bases, leaving 8 bases between the germline ends. The CDR3 loop spans 12 amino acids. The DNA of the CDR3 is TGTGCCAGCAGCTCGGACATGTACGAGCAGTACTTC. Translation: CASSSDMYEQYF. The whole variable domain, remainder taken from reference TRBV5-6 and TRBJ2-7, is DAGVTQSPTHLIKTRGQQVTLRCSPKSGHDTVSWYQQALGQGPQFIFQYYEEEERQRGNFPDRFSGHQFPNYSSELNVNALLLGDSALYLCASSSDMYEQYFGPGTRLTVT.

The chain couples TRBV18 to TRBJ1-2; 8 bases fit TRBD1. Germline values: CDR1 KGHSH, CDR2 LQKENI. V lost 5 bases to trimming and J lost 7 bases; unmatched junction nucleotides: 6. The CDR3 loop spans 13 amino acids. The CDR3 loop is CASSAGTGGGYTF. CDR3 nucleotides: TGTGCCAGCTCAGCCGGGACAGGTGGTGGCTACACCTTC.

This chain connects TRBV6-5 to TRBJ2-6; D is unclear. The CDR3 loop spans 15 amino acids. Germline assignment: CDR1 MNHEY and CDR2 SVGAGI. The CDR3 is CATLRRRSGANVLTF. DNA of the CDR3: TGTGCGACTCTCCGGAGACGCTCTGGGGCCAACGTCCTGACTTTC.

V is TRBV2 and J is TRBJ1-2; D perhaps matches TRBD1 (6 bases). Germline V gives CDR1 SNHLY, CDR2 FYNNEI. V dropped 9 bases and J dropped 0 bases, with 20 bases sitting between them. This CDR3 region has 16 residues. The CDR3 loop reads CASQRYRENPNYGYTF. The CDR3 DNA follows: TGTGCCAGTCAGAGGTACAGGGAGAACCCTAACTATGGCTACACCTTC. The complete variable domain, with remaining parts taken from reference TRBV2 and TRBJ1-2, reads EPEVTQTPSHQVTQMGQEVILRCVPISNHLYFYWYRQILGQKVEFLVSFYNNEISEKSEIFDDQFSVERPDGSNFTLKIRSTKLEDSAMYFCASQRYRENPNYGYTFGSGTRLTVV.

The chain has TRBV28 and TRBJ2-5; D uncertain. The germline V gene encodes CDR1 MDHEN and CDR2 SYDVKM. V was cut by 6 bases and J by 0 bases, with 14 bases left in between. The CDR3 has 15 amino acids. The chain's CDR3 is CASSPSGWDQETQYF. In DNA form, the CDR3 reads TGTGCCAGCAGCCCCTCAGGTTGGGACCAAGAGACCCAGTACTTC. The variable domain in full, completed from reference TRBV28 and TRBJ2-5, reads DVKVTQSSRYLVKRTGEKVFLECVQDMDHENMFWYRQDPGLGLRLIYFSYDVKMKEKGDIPEGYSVSREKKERFSLILESASTNQTSMYLCASSPSGWDQETQYFGPGTRLLVL.

The chain uses TRBV18 and TRBJ2-5; D not resolved. V dropped 4 bases and J dropped 3 bases, with 9 bases sitting between them. Germline CDR1 and CDR2: KGHSH and LQKENI. The CDR3 spans 13 residues. This chain's CDR3 is CASSRDKKETQYF. CDR3 DNA sequence: TGTGCCAGCTCACGAGACAAGAAAGAGACCCAGTACTTC.